The 14 T cell receptor beta chains below all came from one sample that was sequenced in a study of shared clonotypes between healthy human individuals. The assay was immunoSEQ multiplex PCR, and TCRdb's table has in-frame clones only and misses some. The sample contains roughly 2.5 million clones, about 92% of which appear only once. Sample: naive CD4+ T cells sorted from blood. Subset in this sample: CD45RA+ positively selected. Receptors were obtained from a man younger than 30 in good health.

The chain uses TRBV7-9 and TRBJ2-7, with a possible D match to TRBD1 (5 bases). The V and J ends lost 3 bases and 5 bases respectively, with 14 bases between them. The CDR3 consists of 14 residues. The V gene's germline CDR1 is SEHNR and CDR2 FQNEAQ (reference sequence). The CDR3 sequence: CASSLGQPTHEQYF. The DNA for the CDR3 is TGTGCCAGCAGCTTGGGGCAGCCCACCCACGAGCAGTACTTC. The full variable domain, completed using reference TRBV7-9 and TRBJ2-7, is DTGVSQNPRHKITKRGQNVTFRCDPISEHNRLYWYRQTLGQGPEFLTYFQNEAQLEKSRLLSDRFSAERPKGSFSTLEIQRTEQGDSAMYLCASSLGQPTHEQYFGPGTRLTVT.

The V gene is TRBV7-2, the J gene TRBJ1-2; D call uncertain. The length of the CDR3 is 15 residues. Germline CDR1 and CDR2: SGHTA and FQGNSA. V was clipped by 5 bases and J by 3 bases, with 16 bases between them. The CDR3 DNA is TGTGCCAGCAGCGGACGCGCGATGTTGGACTATGGCTACACCTTC. Translating gives CASSGRAMLDYGYTF. The full variable domain, rest sourced from reference TRBV7-2 and TRBJ1-2, is GAGVSQSPSNKVTEKGKDVELRCDPISGHTALYWYRQSLGQGLEFLIYFQGNSAPDKSGLPSDRFSAERTGGSVSTLTIQRTQQEDSAVYLCASSGRAMLDYGYTFGSGTRLTVV.

The chain employs TRBV18 and TRBJ2-4; possibly TRBD1 for D (6 bases). The germline V gene encodes CDR1 KGHSH and CDR2 LQKENI. The CDR3 is made up of 17 amino acids. V gave up 4 bases and J gave up 0 bases, with 16 bases separating them. This chain's CDR3 is CASSQGQPDLAKNIQYF. Here the CDR3 DNA reads TGTGCCAGCTCACAAGGACAGCCTGACCTAGCCAAAAACATTCAGTACTTC.

As for this clone: This CDR3 is also generated by other DNA sequences in the sample. The CDR3 loop is CASSLGQVRETQYF. The CDR3 coding sequence is TGTGCCAGCAGCTTAGGACAGGTCCGGGAGACCCAGTACTTC. This chain joins TRBV7-2 and TRBJ2-5, with D perhaps TRBD1 (6 bases). The CDR3 consists of 14 residues. CDR1 SGHTA and CDR2 FQGNSA come from the germline V gene. V lost 1 base and J 5 bases, leaving 11 bases between the germline ends.

V and J are TRBV5-8 and TRBJ2-3; D gene ambiguous. CDR1 SGHTS and CDR2 YDEGEE come from the germline V gene. V lost 5 bases to trimming and J lost 0 bases, with 7 bases between them. The length of the CDR3 is 13 residues. In DNA form, the CDR3 reads TGTGCCAGCAGAACGACGAGCACAGATACGCAGTATTTT. Amino acids: CASRTTSTDTQYF.

J is TRBJ2-3 and V is TRBV7-9; D is unresolved. This CDR3 comprises 15 residues. Germline V gene sequence: CDR1 SEHNR, CDR2 FQNEAQ (reference sequence). The ends were cut back, 5 bases at V and 0 bases at J, with 12 bases in the middle. The CDR3, as DNA: TGTGCCAGCAGCCCAGTCCACGGGAGCACAGATACGCAGTATTTT. Translating gives CASSPVHGSTDTQYF.

The chain links TRBV6-1 to TRBJ1-4; 8 nucleotides line up with TRBD1. The CDR3 length is 14 residues. Losses at the gene ends were 1 base for V and 7 bases for J; bases not matched to a gene: 2. CDR1 MNHNS and CDR2 SASEGT come from the germline V gene. CDR3 region: CASSEVTGGEKLFF. For the CDR3, the DNA is TGTGCCAGCAGTGAAGTTACAGGGGGTGAAAAACTGTTTTTT.

V usage is TRBV13 and J usage is TRBJ2-5; D is perhaps TRBD2 (6 bases). V shed 7 bases and J shed 11 bases, with 20 bases lying between them. The germline V gene has CDR1 PRHDT and CDR2 FYEKMQ (reference sequence). The CDR3 loop spans 13 amino acids. The CDR3 region is CASNPGGSGEQYF. As DNA, the CDR3 is TGTGCCAGCAACCCCGGGGGTTCCGGGGAGCAGTACTTC.

This clone was picked up one time. V usage is TRBV2 and J usage is TRBJ2-7, with D perhaps matching TRBD1 or TRBD2 (5 bases each). CDR1 SNHLY and CDR2 FYNNEI come from the germline V gene. The CDR3 covers 15 residues. V was trimmed by 5 bases and J by 1 base, leaving 15 bases between them. CDR3 nucleotide sequence: TGTGCCAGCAGTTATACCGGGACCGATTCCTACGAGCAGTACTTC. Its protein product is CASSYTGTDSYEQYF.

The J gene is TRBJ1-4, the V gene TRBV7-9; no definite D call. This CDR3 region has 15 residues. Germline values: CDR1 SEHNR, CDR2 FQNEAQ (reference sequence). With 5 bases removed from V and 4 bases from J, the gap between germline ends came to 14 bases. The CDR3 loop is CASSTRGGFNEKLFF. Here the CDR3 DNA reads TGTGCCAGCAGCACCCGAGGCGGGTTTAATGAAAAACTGTTTTTT.

DNA of the CDR3: TGCGCCAGCAGCTTGGCCACAGGGAGTATAATGAACACTGAAGCTTTCTTT. Its protein is CASSLATGSIMNTEAFF. The J gene is TRBJ1-1, the V gene TRBV5-1, with D perhaps TRBD1 (6 bases). CDR1 is SGHRS and CDR2 is YFSETQ in the germline V gene. Trimming stripped 0 bases from V and 0 bases from J, with 15 bases between. The CDR3 has 17 residues.

The genes are TRBV7-8 and TRBJ1-2, with 8 nucleotides matching TRBD1. The V and J ends lost 4 bases and 7 bases, in that order; junction bases with no gene match: 8. Germline CDR1 SGHVS, CDR2 FQNEAQ. The CDR3 consists of 14 residues. The CDR3, as DNA: TGTGCCAGCAGCTCCATGCAGGGGGCGCCTGGCTACACCTTC. Amino acids: CASSSMQGAPGYTF.

For this clone: The identical CDR3 is also encoded by other nucleotide sequences in the sample. The chain has TRBV19 and TRBJ2-1; TRBD2 agrees at 12 bases. This CDR3 is 14 amino acids long. Germline lookup yields CDR1 LNHDA and CDR2 SQIVND (reference sequence). V shed 4 bases, J shed 6 bases, and the junction held 1 base outside the gene matches. The CDR3 loop reads CASSTGLAGNEQFF. The CDR3 bases are TGTGCCAGTAGTACGGGACTAGCGGGCAATGAGCAGTTCTTC.

The V and J genes are TRBV6-4 and TRBJ1-2, with a tentative D call TRBD1 (5 bases). This CDR3 contains 11 residues. CDR1 and CDR2 (germline): MRHNA, SNTAGT. Here the CDR3 reads CTPGPYYGYTF. For the CDR3, the DNA is TGTACCCCGGGACCGTACTATGGCTACACCTTC.